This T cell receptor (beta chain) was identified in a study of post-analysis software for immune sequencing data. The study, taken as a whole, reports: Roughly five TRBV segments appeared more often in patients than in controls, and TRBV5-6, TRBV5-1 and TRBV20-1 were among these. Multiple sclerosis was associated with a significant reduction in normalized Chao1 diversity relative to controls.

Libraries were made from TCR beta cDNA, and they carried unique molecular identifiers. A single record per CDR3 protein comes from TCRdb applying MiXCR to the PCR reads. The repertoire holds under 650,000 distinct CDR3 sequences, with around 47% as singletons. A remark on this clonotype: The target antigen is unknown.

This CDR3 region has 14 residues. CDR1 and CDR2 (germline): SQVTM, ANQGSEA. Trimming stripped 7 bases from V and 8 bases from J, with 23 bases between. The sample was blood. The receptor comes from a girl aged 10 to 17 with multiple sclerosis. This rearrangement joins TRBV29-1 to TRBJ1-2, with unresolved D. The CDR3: CSAQPLWPDRGYTF. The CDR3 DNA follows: TGCAGCGCGCAGCCTCTATGGCCGGATAGGGGCTACACCTTC.